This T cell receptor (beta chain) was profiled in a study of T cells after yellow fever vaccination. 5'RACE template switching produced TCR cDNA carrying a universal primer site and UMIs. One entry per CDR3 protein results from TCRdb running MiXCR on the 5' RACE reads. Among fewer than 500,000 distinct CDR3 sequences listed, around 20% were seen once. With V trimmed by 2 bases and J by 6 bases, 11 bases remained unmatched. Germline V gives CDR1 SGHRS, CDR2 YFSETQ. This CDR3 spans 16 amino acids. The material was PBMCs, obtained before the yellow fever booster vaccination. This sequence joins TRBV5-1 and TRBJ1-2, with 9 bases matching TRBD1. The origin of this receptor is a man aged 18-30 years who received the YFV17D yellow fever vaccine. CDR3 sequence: CASSFFPGQGTDGYTF. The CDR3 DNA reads TGCGCCAGCAGCTTCTTTCCGGGACAGGGTACCGATGGCTACACCTTC.